Given below is one TCR beta chain in context. The junction departs from germline at one end; a sequencing error may be responsible. Additional DNA sequences in this sample encode the identical CDR3. The data stem from a study of control samples from healthy donors and cancer patients. Germline V gives CDR1 SGHRS, CDR2 YFSETQ. The CDR3 has 14 amino acids. Libraries were prepared by immunoSEQ multiplex PCR; TCRdb keeps only in-frame clonotypes and omits some of them. Among about 130,000 clones listed, about 90% were seen once. The sequence was obtained from a woman between 45 and 65 years old in good health. This chain links TRBV5-1 with TRBJ2-2; D unresolved. Sequenced material: blood. The CDR3 protein is CASSLAANTGELFF. DNA for the CDR3: TGTGCCAGCAGCTTGGCGGCGAACACCGGGGAGCTGTTTTTT.